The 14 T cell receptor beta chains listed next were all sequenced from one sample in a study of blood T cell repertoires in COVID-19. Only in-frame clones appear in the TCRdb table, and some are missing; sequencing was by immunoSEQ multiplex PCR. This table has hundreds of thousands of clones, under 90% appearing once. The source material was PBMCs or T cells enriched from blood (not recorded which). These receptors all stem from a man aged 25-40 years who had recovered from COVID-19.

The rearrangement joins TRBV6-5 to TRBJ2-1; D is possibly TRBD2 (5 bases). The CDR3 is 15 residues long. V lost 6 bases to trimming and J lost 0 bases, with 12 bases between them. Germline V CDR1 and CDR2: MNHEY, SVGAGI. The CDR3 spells CASSPTGSSYNEQFF. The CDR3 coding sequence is TGTGCCAGCAGCCCCACGGGAAGCTCCTACAATGAGCAGTTCTTC.

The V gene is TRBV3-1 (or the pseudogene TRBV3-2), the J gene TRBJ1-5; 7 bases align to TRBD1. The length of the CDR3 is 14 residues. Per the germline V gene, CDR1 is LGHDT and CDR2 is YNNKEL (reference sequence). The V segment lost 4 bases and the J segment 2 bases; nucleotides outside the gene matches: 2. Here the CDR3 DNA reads TGTGCCAGCAGCCCCCAGGGGGGCAATCAGCCCCAGCATTTT. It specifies CASSPQGGNQPQHF.

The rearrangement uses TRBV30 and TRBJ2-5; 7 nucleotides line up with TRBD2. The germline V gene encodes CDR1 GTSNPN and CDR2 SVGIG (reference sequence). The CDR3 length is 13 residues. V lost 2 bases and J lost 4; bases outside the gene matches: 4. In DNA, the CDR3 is TGTGCCTGGAGTCCAGGGAGGGGAGAGACCCAGTACTTC. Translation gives CAWSPGRGETQYF.

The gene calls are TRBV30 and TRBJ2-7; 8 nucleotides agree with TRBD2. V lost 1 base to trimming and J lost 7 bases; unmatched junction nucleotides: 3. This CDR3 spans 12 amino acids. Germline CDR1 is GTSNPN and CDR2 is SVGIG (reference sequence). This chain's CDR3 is CAWSARLAEQYF. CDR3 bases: TGTGCCTGGAGTGCAAGACTAGCGGAGCAGTACTTC. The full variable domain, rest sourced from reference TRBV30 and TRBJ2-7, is SQTIHQWPATLVQPVGSPLSLECTVEGTSNPNLYWYRQAAGRGLQLLFYSVGIGQISSEVPQNLSASRPQDRQFILSSKKLLLSDSGFYLCAWSARLAEQYFGPGTRLTVT.

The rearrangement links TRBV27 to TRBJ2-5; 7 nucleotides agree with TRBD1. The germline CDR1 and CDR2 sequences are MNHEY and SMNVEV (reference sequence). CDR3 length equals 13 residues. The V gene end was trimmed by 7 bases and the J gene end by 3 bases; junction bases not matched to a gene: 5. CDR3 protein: CASKQTGKETQYF. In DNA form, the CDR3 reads TGTGCCAGCAAGCAGACAGGGAAAGAGACCCAGTACTTC.

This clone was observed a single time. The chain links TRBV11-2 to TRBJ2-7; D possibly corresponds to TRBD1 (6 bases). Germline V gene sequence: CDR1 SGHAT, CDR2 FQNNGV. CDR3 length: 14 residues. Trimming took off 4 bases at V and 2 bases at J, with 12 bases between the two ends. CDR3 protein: CASSYLTGAYEQYF. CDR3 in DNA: TGTGCCAGCAGCTATTTGACAGGAGCCTACGAGCAGTACTTC.

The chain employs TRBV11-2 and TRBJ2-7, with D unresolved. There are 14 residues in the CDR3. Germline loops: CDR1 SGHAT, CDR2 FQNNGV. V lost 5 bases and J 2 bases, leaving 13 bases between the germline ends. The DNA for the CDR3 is TGTGCCAGCAGCCAGGCGTGGGTCCCCTACGAGCAGTACTTC. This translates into CASSQAWVPYEQYF.

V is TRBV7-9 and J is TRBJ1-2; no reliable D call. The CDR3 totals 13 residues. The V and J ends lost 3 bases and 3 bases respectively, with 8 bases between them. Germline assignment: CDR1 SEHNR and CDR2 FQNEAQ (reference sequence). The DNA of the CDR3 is TGTGCCAGCAGCTTCCGGGGATACTATGGCTACACCTTC. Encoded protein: CASSFRGYYGYTF. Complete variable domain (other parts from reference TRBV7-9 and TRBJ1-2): DTGVSQNPRHKITKRGQNVTFRCDPISEHNRLYWYRQTLGQGPEFLTYFQNEAQLEKSRLLSDRFSAERPKGSFSTLEIQRTEQGDSAMYLCASSFRGYYGYTFGSGTRLTVV.

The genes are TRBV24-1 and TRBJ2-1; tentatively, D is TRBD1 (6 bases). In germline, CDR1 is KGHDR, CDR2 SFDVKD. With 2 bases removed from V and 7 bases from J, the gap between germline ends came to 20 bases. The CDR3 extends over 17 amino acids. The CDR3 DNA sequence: TGTGCCACCAGTGATTCCCAGAGCACCAGGGGCATTAATGAGCAGTTCTTC. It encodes CATSDSQSTRGINEQFF.

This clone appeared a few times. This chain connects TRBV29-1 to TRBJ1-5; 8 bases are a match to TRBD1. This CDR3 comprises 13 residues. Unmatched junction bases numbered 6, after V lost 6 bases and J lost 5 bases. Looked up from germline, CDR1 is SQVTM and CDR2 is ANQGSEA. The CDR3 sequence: CSVWTGHDQPQHF. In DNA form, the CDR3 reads TGCAGCGTCTGGACAGGGCATGATCAGCCCCAGCATTTT.

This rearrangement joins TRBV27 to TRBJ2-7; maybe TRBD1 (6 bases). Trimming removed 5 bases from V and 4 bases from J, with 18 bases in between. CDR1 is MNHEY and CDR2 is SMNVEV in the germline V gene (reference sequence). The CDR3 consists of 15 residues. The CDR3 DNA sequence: TGTGCCAGCAGTCCCCGGACAGACCTCCAATACGAGCAGTACTTC. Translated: CASSPRTDLQYEQYF.

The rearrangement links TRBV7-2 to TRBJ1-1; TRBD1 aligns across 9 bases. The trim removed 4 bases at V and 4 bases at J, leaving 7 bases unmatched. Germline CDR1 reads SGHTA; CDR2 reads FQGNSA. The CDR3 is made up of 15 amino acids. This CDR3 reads CASSSGQGRVTEAFF. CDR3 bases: TGTGCCAGCAGCTCCGGACAGGGGAGGGTCACTGAAGCTTTCTTT.

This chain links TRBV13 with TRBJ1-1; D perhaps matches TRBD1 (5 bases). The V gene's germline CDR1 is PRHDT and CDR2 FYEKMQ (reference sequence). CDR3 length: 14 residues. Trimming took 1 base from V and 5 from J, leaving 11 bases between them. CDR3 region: CASSLEGAPTEAFF. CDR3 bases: TGTGCCAGCAGCTTAGAAGGGGCTCCGACTGAAGCTTTCTTT.

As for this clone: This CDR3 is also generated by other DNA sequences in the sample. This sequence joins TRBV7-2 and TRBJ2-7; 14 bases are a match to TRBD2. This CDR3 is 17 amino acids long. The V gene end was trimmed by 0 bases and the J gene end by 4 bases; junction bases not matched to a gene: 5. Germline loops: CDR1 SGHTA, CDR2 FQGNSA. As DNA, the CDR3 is TGTGCCAGCAGCTTAGCGGGACTAGCGGGAGACCCTTACGAGCAGTACTTC. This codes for CASSLAGLAGDPYEQYF.